This TCR beta chain appears in the sequencing data of a study of CD4 T cells in relation to SARS-CoV-2 and coronaviruses. Study background: PBMCs were cultured with antigen for roughly 9 days before TCR beta sequencing. The restricting HLA molecule for shared crossreactive spike epitopes was mapped.

Points on this clone: No antigen is known for it.

Here immunoSEQ multiplex PCR was the method, and the copy in TCRdb shows in-frame clones only, minus some. The sample lists about 38,000 clones; under 85% were seen once. CDR1 is MRHNA and CDR2 is SNTAGT in the germline V gene. V lost 5 bases to trimming and J lost 3 bases; unmatched junction nucleotides: 10. This CDR3 is built from 16 residues. Naive or memory CD4+ cells were cultured 1:1 with T cell-depleted PBMCs plus CEF. The receptor was derived from an adult with COVID-19. Sequenced input: memory CD4+ T cells from PBMCs, cultured in vitro. J is TRBJ2-1 and V is TRBV6-4; 7 bases fit TRBD1. CDR3 region: CASSLLGGQSYNEQFF. The DNA for the CDR3 is TGTGCCAGCAGTCTACTTGGGGGACAGAGCTACAATGAGCAGTTCTTC.